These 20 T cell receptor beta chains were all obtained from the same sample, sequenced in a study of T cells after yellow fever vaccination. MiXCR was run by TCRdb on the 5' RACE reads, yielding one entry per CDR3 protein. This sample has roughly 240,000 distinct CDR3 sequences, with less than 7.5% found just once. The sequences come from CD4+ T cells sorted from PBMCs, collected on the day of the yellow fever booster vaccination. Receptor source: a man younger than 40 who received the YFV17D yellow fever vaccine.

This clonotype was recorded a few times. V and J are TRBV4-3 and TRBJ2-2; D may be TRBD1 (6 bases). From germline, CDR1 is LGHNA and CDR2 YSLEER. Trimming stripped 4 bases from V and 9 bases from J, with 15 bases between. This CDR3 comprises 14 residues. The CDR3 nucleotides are TGCGCCAGCAGCCCGTCCCGCAGGGGTCGGGAGCTGTTTTTT. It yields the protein CASSPSRRGRELFF.

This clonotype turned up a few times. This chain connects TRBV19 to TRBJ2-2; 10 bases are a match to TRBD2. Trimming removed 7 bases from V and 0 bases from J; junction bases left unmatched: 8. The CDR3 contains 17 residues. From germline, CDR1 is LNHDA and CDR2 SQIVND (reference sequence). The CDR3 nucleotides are TGTGCCAGTACCCCCGGGCTAGCGGGAGCGAACACCGGGGAGCTGTTTTTT. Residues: CASTPGLAGANTGELFF.

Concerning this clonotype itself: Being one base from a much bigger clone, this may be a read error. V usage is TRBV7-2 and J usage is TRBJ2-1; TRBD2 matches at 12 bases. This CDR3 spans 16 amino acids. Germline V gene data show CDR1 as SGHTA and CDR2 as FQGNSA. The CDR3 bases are TGTGACAGCAGCTTAGTCGGGACTAGCGGGTACAATGAGCAGTTCTTC. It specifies CDSSLVGTSGYNEQFF. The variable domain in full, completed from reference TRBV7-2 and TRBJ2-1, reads GAGVSQSPSNKVTEKGKDVELRCDPISGHTALYWYRQSLGQGLEFLIYFQGNSAPDKSGLPSDRFSAERTGGSVSTLTIQRTQQEDSAVYLCDSSLVGTSGYNEQFFGPGTRLTVL.

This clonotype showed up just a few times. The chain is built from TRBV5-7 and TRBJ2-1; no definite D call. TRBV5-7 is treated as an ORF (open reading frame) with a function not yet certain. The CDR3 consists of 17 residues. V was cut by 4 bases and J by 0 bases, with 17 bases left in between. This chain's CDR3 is CASSTRTLGSSYNEQFF. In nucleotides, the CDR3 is TGTGCCAGCAGCACCCGGACGCTGGGAAGCTCCTACAATGAGCAGTTCTTC.

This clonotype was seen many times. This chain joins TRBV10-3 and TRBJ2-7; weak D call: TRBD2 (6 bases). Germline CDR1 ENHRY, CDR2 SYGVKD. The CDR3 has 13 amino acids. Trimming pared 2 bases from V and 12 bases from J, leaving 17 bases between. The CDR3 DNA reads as TGTGCCATCAGTGAGGGGGACTCACCTCGTCGGTACTTC. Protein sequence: CAISEGDSPRRYF.

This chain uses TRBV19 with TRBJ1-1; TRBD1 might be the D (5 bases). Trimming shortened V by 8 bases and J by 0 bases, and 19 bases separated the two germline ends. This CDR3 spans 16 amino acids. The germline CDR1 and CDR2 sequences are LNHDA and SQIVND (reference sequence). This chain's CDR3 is CASGALGGILNTEAFF. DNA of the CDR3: TGTGCCAGTGGGGCGCTTGGGGGGATTTTGAACACTGAAGCTTTCTTT.

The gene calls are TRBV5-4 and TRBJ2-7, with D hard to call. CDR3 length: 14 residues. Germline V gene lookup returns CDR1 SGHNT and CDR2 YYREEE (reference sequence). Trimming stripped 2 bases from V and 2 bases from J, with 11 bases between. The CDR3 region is CASSFRADTYEQYF. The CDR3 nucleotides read TGTGCCAGCAGCTTTCGTGCGGATACCTACGAGCAGTACTTC.

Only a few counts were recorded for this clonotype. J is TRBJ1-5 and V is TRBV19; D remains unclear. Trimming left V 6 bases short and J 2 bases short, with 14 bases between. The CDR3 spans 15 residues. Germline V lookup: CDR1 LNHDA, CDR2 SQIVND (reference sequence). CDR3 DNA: TGTGCCAGTAGCCCTAAATGGGTTGGCAATCAGCCCCAGCATTTT. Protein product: CASSPKWVGNQPQHF.

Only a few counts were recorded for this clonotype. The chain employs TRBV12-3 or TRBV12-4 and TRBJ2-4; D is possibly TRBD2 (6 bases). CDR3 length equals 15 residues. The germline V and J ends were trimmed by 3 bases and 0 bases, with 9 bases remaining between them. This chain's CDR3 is CASSFGGTAKNIQYF. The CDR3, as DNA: TGTGCCAGCAGTTTCGGCGGGACAGCCAAAAACATTCAGTACTTC.

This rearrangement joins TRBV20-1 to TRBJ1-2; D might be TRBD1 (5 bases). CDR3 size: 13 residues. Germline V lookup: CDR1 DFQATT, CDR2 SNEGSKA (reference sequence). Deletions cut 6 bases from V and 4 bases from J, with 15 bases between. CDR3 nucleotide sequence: TGCAGTGCCGGGGCGTCCGGACTCTATGGCTACACCTTC. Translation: CSAGASGLYGYTF.

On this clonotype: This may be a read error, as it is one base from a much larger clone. As DNA, the CDR3 is TGTGCCAGCCTCGCCCAGGTGGAAGAGACCCAGTACTTC. Protein sequence: CASLAQVEETQYF. The chain couples TRBV28 to TRBJ2-5; D not certain. Germline V gene lookup returns CDR1 MDHEN and CDR2 SYDVKM. CDR3 length equals 13 residues. The V gene lost 8 bases and the J gene lost 3 bases, with 13 bases spanning the gap.

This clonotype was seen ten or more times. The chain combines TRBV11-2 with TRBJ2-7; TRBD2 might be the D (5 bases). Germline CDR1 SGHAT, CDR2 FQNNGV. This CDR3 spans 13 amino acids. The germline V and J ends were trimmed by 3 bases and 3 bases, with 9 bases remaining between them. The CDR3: CASSLQRSYEQYF. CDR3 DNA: TGTGCCAGCAGCTTGCAGCGGAGCTACGAGCAGTACTTC.

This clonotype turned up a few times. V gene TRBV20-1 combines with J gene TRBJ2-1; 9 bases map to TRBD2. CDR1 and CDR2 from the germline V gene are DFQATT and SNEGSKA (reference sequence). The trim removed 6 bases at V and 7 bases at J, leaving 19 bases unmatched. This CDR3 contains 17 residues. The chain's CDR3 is CSATGGYTREGVNEQFF. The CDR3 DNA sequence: TGCAGTGCCACCGGGGGGTACACGCGGGAGGGGGTAAATGAGCAGTTCTTC.

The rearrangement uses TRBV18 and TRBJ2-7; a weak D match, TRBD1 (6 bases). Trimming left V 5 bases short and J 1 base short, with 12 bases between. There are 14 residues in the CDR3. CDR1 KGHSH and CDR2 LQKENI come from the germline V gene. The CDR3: CASSGGRGSYEQYF. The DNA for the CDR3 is TGTGCCAGCTCAGGGGGCCGGGGATCCTACGAGCAGTACTTC.

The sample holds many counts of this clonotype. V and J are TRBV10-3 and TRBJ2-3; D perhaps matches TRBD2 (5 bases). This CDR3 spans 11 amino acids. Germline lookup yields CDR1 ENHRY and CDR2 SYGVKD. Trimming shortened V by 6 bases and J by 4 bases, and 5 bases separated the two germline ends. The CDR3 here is CAIRGADTQYF. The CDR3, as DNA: TGTGCCATCAGGGGAGCAGATACGCAGTATTTT.

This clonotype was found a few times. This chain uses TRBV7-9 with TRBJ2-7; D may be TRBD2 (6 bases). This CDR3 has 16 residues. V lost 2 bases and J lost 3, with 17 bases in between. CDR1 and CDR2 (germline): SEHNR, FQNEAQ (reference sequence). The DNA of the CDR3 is TGTGCCAGCAGCTTATTCCTCTGGGGGGAGCGCTACGAGCAGTACTTC. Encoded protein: CASSLFLWGERYEQYF.

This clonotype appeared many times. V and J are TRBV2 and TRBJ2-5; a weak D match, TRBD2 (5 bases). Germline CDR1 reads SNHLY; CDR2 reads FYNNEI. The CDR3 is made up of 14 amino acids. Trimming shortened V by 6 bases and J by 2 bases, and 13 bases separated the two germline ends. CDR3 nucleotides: TGTGCCAGCAGGAGAAGCGGCCTGCAAGAGACCCAGTACTTC. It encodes CASRRSGLQETQYF.

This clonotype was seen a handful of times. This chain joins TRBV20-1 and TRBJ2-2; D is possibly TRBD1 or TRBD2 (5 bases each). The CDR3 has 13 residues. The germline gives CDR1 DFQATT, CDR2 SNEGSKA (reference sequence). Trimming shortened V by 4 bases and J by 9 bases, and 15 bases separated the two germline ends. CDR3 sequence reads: CSATTELDRELFF. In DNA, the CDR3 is TGCAGTGCTACGACAGAACTAGATAGGGAGCTGTTTTTT.

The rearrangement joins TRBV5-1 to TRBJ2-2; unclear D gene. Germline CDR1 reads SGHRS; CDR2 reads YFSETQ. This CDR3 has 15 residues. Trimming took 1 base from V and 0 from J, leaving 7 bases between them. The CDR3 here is CASSLSVPNTGELFF. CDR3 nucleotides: TGCGCCAGCAGCTTGTCCGTTCCGAACACCGGGGAGCTGTTTTTT.

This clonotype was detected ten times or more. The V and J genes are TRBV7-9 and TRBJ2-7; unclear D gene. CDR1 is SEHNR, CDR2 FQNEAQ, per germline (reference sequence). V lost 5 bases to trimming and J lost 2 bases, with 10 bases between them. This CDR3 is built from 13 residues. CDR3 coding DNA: TGTGCCAGCAGCCGTGTTGGCACCTACGAGCAGTACTTC. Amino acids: CASSRVGTYEQYF.